This T cell receptor (beta chain) is drawn from a study of T cells in Graves' hyperthyroidism and ophthalmopathy. General observations from the study: Ophthalmopathy and stable hyperthyroidism were told apart by a 13 V-J model. Blood samples included most of the expanded thyroid clonotypes exceeding 0.001.

TCR beta CDR3 sequences were amplified from RNA transcripts. The HTBI primer set served for first-round RT-PCR of the TCR CDR3. Using its own MiXCR run on the multiplex PCR reads, TCRdb lists one record per CDR3 protein. Of hundreds of thousands of distinct CDR3 sequences in the sample, about 14% are singletons; the top ten hold over 25%. Worth noting for this clonotype: Its target is not known.

Looked up from germline, CDR1 is LNHDA and CDR2 is SQIVND (reference sequence). Between the trimmed V and J ends, which lost 5 bases and 5 bases, there was a span of 18 bases. The CDR3 length is 15 residues. Clinical symptoms, serum thyroxine, TRAb, thyroid ultrasound and orbital computed tomography established diagnosis. The rearrangement joins TRBV19 to TRBJ1-1, with D possibly TRBD1 on 5 matching bases. The receptor comes from a man aged 45-65 years with Graves' ophthalmopathy. The sequencing input was blood. CDR3 sequence: CASSERRGKGTEAFF. CDR3 nucleotides: TGTGCCAGTAGTGAACGACGGGGGAAGGGTACTGAAGCTTTCTTT.